This T cell receptor beta chain came from a study of PD-1 blockade in classical Hodgkin lymphoma. The overall study: Patients were treated with nivolumab at 3 mg/kg, and this was given intravenously every 2 weeks. Study-level points and caveats: Undefined causes, possibly disease activity or prior therapy, underlie the repertoire differences. According to reports, newly diagnosed patients had lower baseline TCR diversity than healthy donors, and relapsed/refractory patients had lower baseline TCR diversity still. CD4+ TCR diversity climbed significantly by C4D1, unlike CD8+ TCR diversity.

The V and J ends lost 0 bases and 1 base respectively, with 10 bases between them. This CDR3 has 15 amino acids. Per the germline V gene, CDR1 is MNHEY and CDR2 is SVGAGI. Some clones are missing from TCRdb's copy, which holds only in-frame ones; the method was immunoSEQ multiplex PCR. The sample records about 24,000 clones, about 86% being singletons. The sample holds a few counts of this clone. Its antigen remains unidentified. The identical CDR3 is also encoded by other nucleotide sequences in the sample. Time point defined: cycle 4 day 1 (C4D1), after 5 to 7 weeks of nivolumab. All patients experienced relapse after autologous stem cell transplantation, and brentuximab vedotin exposure was variable.

This sequence originates from a human donor with classical Hodgkin lymphoma. This material consisted of peripheral blood mononuclear cells (PBMCs), taken before the fourth cycle of nivolumab. The chain employs TRBV6-5 and TRBJ2-7, with D perhaps matching TRBD1 or TRBD2 (5 bases each). CDR3 sequence: CASSYSGTNSYEQYF. The DNA of the CDR3 is TGTGCCAGCAGTTACTCGGGGACGAATTCCTACGAGCAGTACTTC.